This section outlines one T cell receptor (beta chain) sequence together with its context. This clonotype showed up many times. The antigen it recognizes is unknown. No much larger clonotype is one base removed from it; base qualities were not supplied. The record originates from a study of Graves' ophthalmopathy and Graves' hyperthyroidism listed by TCRdb under 2018. Looking at the study overall: Hyperthyroidism was considered stable if no progression to ophthalmopathy occurred within 18 months of follow-up. T-cell repertoires of thyroid tissue and blood were compared in 5 or 6 hyperthyroidism patients. Following sampling, methimazole starting at 30 mg daily was administered to hyperthyroidism patients, and high-dose intravenous methylprednisolone was administered to ophthalmopathy patients. In total, 135 blood samples were TCR-sequenced: fewer than 50 ophthalmopathy, 80 or so hyperthyroidism and approximately 17 hyperthyroidism-to-ophthalmopathy patients. An independent validation cohort was composed of 18 hyperthyroidism patients and around 16 patients who later progressed from hyperthyroidism to ophthalmopathy. A discovery set of 95 to 100 patients (43 ophthalmopathy, about 58 stable hyperthyroidism) was enrolled to explore V-J signatures distinguishing ophthalmopathy from hyperthyroidism. TCR beta repertoire signatures were used to distinguish Graves' ophthalmopathy from Graves' hyperthyroidism and to predict progression to ophthalmopathy. General findings and caveats noted by the study authors: Sample size was not predetermined statistically, and investigators were not blinded to group allocation. In cross-validation, the 13-signature model distinguished ophthalmopathy from stable hyperthyroidism with approximately 88% sensitivity and approximately 81% specificity, and in the test set the corresponding values were around 78% and 73%. Most expanded thyroid clonotypes with a frequency above 0.001 also appeared in blood, which suggests that blood repertoires may reflect the immune response in the thyroid. In validation, the model predicted ophthalmopathy progression with roughly 68% sensitivity and 72% to 80% specificity; roughly 11 predicted patients were CT-confirmed with GO in a median of approximately six months.

For repertoire sequencing, TCR beta CDR3 regions were amplified from RNA transcripts. The first round was an RT-PCR using HTBI primers with the Qiagen OneStep RT-PCR kit, and this first round was followed by a second-round multiplex PCR, then size selection and purification. Libraries were sequenced on an Illumina HiSeq2000 using paired-end 100 bp reads. On the authors' methods: Reads were processed with SOAPnuke, discarding reads with adapters, uncalled bases, mean Phred below 15, or no exact constant-primer or identifier match. COPE v1.2.5 was used to merge the high-quality paired reads. Clonotypes were defined as unique nucleotide sequences and were aligned to IMGT TRB V, D and J references using MiTCR v1.1. The analysis was limited to V-J combinations with a frequency above 0.0001, which together covered around 99% of the repertoires. For each V-J combination, a TCR clonal expansion and chaos score was defined as F50 clonal expansion divided by the chaos observed in the TCRdist matrix. Welch's t-statistics and random forest were used to narrow the features down to more than 10 V-J combinations, which were then fed into a naive Bayes classifier. The similarity between thyroid and blood repertoires was quantified using the Morisita-Horn index. TCRdb cleaned the public reads at Q25 with fastp, built clones with MiXCR and kept in-frame beta chains. Duplicate CDR3 protein sequences are folded into a single record with the most common DNA and genes. TCRdb's processing, not the authors', yielded these V and J calls. The sample table holds a few hundred thousand distinct CDR3 sequences, of which 35% to 45% were seen once. The top ten clonotypes cover around 4.6% of the sample.

The CDR3 contains 13 residues, cysteine and phenylalanine counted. Only the CDR3 part of the read is kept: 39 bases, read in frame from the first base. According to the germline V gene (reference sequence), CDR1 reads LNHDA and CDR2 reads SQIVND. The trim is 10 bases for V and 0 bases for J, with a gap of 9 bases between the germline ends. The hyperthyroidism patients were 18 to 65 years old and newly diagnosed, with a disease duration of less than 2 months. Anyone with other autoimmune diseases, uncontrolled infections, pregnancy or lactation was excluded from the study. Diagnosis relied on clinical symptoms, serum thyroxine, TRAb, thyroid ultrasound and orbital computed tomography. Trizol reagent was used to extract the total RNA, and its quality was then checked on an Agilent 2100 Bioanalyzer.

Sequenced sample: peripheral blood or thyroid tissue (not recorded which). This TCR was recovered from an adult man with Graves' hyperthyroidism. The receptor chain draws on TRBV19 and TRBJ1-4, with no confident D gene call. Read as DNA, the sequence is TGTGCCACCAAGGACTCAACTAATGAAAAACTGTTTTTT. It translates to CATKDSTNEKLFF. Extended through the reference TRBV19 and TRBJ1-4 proteins, this CDR3 yields the full variable domain: DGGITQSPKYLFRKEGQNVTLSCEQNLNHDAMYWYRQDPGQGLRLIYYSQIVNDFQKGDIAEGYSVSREKKESFPLTVTSAQKNPTAFYLCATKDSTNEKLFFGSGTQLSVL.